The 2 T cell receptor beta chains below all came from one sample that was sequenced in a study of cytomegalovirus exposure and HLA in healthy donors. A multiplex PCR was run with 60 Vbeta primers and 13 Jbeta primers. Produced via immunoSEQ multiplex PCR; TCRdb's table is partial and in-frame only. The sample lists around 160,000 clones, roughly 80% seen once, with 1.1% to 1.5% in the top ten. The sample was PBMCs. The receptor source for this set is a male donor in good health and CMV-seronegative.

On this clone itself: Because the CDR3 is missing its conserved closing phenylalanine or tryptophan, this is likely a read error. The chain carries TRBV9 and TRBJ1-6, with D possibly matching TRBD1 (5 bases). Per germline, CDR1 SGDLS and CDR2 YYNGEE. The CDR3 length is 16 residues. Trimming stripped 3 bases from V and 0 bases from J, with 10 bases between. CDR3 residues: CASSGTPSSYNSPLHL. The DNA for the CDR3 is TGTGCCAGCAGCGGGACACCGAGCTCCTATAATTCACCCCTCCACCTT.

This clone was seen a single time. The chain recombines TRBV5-6 with TRBJ2-5; possible D gene TRBD1, 6 bases. The DNA end is more similar to TRBJ2-7, so the J call may be wrong. This CDR3 has 16 residues. Germline V gives CDR1 SGHDT, CDR2 YYEEEE. The CDR3 protein is CASSLEGQGFFYEQYF. CDR3 bases: TGTGCCAGCAGCTTGGAAGGCCAGGGGTTTTTCTACGAGCAGTACTTC.